The present entry profiles one T cell receptor (beta chain) with its context. Its antigen is as yet unknown. This specimen comes from a study of neoadjuvant anti-PD-1 for oral cavity cancer. Study-level results: Only a few patients per response group were TCR-analyzed; validation needed.

Profiled with immunoSEQ multiplex PCR; TCRdb holds only in-frame clones, not every one. The table lists roughly 68,000 clones, less than 90% of them singletons. The CDR3 loop spans 14 amino acids. Looked up from germline, CDR1 is ENHRY and CDR2 is SYGVKD. The V gene end was trimmed by 9 bases and the J gene end by 5 bases; junction bases not matched to a gene: 9. The time point was: after neoadjuvant nivolumab, at surgical resection. This TCR derives from a person aged 35 to 85 with oral cavity squamous cell carcinoma. The J gene is TRBJ2-2, the V gene TRBV10-3, with 7 bases lining up with TRBD2. Sample: PBMCs, taken after nivolumab (anti-PD-1) treatment. In nucleotides, the CDR3 is TGTGCCATAGAGAGCGGGACTGAAACCGGGGAGCTGTTTTTT. Encoded protein: CAIESGTETGELFF.